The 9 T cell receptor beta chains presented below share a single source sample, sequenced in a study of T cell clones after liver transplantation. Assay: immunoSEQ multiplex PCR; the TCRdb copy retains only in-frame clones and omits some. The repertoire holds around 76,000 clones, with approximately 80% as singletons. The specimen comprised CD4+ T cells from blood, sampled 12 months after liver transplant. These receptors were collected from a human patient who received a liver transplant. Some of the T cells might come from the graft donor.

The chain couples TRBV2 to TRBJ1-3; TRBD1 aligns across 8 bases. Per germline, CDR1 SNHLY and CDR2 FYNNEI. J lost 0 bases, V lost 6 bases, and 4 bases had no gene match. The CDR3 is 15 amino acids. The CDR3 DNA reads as TGTGCCAGCAGCGGGGACAGGACCTCTGGAAACACCATATATTTT. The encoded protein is CASSGDRTSGNTIYF.

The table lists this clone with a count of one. The CDR3 loop is CASSLRDRGQNYGYTF. CDR3 nucleotides: TGTGCCAGCAGCCTAAGGGACAGGGGCCAGAACTATGGCTACACCTTC. This chain connects TRBV5-6 to TRBJ1-2; 10 bases agree with TRBD1. The J segment lost 2 bases and the V segment lost 4 bases, leaving 8 bases of the junction unmatched. CDR1 SGHDT and CDR2 YYEEEE come from the germline V gene. The CDR3 loop spans 16 amino acids. The full variable domain, its missing parts supplied by reference TRBV5-6 and TRBJ1-2, is DAGVTQSPTHLIKTRGQQVTLRCSPKSGHDTVSWYQQALGQGPQFIFQYYEEEERQRGNFPDRFSGHQFPNYSSELNVNALLLGDSALYLCASSLRDRGQNYGYTFGSGTRLTVV.

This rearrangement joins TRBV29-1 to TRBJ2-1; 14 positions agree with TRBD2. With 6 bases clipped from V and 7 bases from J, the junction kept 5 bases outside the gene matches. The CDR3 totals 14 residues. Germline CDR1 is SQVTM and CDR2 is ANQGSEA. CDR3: CSVAGTSGRNEQFF. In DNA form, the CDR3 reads TGCAGCGTCGCTGGGACTAGCGGGAGAAATGAGCAGTTCTTC.

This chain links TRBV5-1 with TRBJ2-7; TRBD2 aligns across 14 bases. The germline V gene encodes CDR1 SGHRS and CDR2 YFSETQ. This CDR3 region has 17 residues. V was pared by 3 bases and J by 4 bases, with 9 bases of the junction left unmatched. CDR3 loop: CASSSGLAGGVSYEQYF. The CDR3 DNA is TGCGCCAGCAGCTCCGGACTAGCGGGAGGCGTCTCTTACGAGCAGTACTTC.

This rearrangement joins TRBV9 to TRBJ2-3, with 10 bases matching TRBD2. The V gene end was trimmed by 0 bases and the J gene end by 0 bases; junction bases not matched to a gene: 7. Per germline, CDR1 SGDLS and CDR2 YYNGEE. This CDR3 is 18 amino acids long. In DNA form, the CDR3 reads TGTGCCAGCAGCGTAGAGGGACTAGCGACCGCTAGCACAGATACGCAGTATTTT. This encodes CASSVEGLATASTDTQYF.

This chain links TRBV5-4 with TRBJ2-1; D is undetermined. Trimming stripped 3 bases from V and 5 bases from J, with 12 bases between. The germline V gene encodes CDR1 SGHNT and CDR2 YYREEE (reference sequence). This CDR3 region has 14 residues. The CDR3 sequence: CASSSEVWDNEQFF. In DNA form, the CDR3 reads TGTGCCAGCAGCTCAGAGGTGTGGGACAATGAGCAGTTCTTC.

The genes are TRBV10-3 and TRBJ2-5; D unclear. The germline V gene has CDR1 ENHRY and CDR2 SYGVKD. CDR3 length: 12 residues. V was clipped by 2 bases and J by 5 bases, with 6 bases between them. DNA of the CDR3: TGTGCCATCAGTGAGGCACGGGAGACCCAGTACTTC. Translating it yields CAISEARETQYF.

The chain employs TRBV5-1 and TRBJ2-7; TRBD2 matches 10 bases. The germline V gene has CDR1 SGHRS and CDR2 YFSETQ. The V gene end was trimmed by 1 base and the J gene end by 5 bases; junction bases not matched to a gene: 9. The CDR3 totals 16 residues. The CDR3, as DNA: TGCGCCAGCAGCTTGAAGGCTAGCGGGAGAAGGGACGAGCAGTACTTC. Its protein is CASSLKASGRRDEQYF.

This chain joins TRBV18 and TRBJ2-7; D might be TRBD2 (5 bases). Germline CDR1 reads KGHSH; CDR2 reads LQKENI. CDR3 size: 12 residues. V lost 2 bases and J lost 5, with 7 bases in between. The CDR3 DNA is TGTGCCAGCTCACCAACTAGAGACGAGCAGTACTTC. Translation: CASSPTRDEQYF.